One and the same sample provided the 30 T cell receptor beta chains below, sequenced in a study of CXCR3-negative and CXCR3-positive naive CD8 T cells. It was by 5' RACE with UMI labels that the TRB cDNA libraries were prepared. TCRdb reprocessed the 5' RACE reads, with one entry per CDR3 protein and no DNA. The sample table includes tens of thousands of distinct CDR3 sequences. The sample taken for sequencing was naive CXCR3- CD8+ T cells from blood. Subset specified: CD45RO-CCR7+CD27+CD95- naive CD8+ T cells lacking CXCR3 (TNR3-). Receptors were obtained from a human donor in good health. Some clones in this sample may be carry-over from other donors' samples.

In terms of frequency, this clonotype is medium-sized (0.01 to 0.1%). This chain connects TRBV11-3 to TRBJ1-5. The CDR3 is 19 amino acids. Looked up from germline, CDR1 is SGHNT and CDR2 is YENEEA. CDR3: CASSFTRTGDLYSNQPQHF.

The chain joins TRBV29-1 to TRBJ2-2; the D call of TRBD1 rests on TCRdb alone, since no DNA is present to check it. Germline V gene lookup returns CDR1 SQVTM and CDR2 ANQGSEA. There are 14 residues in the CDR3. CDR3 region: CSVPVAGGTGELFF.

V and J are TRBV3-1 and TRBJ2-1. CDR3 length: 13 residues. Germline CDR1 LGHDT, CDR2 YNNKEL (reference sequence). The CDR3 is CASSPPSGNEQFF.

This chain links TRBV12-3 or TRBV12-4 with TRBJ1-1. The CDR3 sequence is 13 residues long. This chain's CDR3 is CASSLIRGTEAFF.

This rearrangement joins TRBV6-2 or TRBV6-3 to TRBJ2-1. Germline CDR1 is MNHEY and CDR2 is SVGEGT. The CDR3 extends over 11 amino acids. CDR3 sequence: CASRVYNEQFF.

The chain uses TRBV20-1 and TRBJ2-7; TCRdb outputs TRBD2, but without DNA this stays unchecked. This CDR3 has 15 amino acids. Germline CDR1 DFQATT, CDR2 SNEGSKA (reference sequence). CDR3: CSADLAGALSYEQYF.

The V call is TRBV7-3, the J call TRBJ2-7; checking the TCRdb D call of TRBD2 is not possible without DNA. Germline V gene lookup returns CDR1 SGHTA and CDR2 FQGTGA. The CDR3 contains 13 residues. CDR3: CASSLGLAEEQYF.

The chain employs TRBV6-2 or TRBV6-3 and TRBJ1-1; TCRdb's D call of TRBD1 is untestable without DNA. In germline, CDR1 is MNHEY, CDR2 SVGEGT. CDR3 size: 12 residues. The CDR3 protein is CASSRDSTEAFF.

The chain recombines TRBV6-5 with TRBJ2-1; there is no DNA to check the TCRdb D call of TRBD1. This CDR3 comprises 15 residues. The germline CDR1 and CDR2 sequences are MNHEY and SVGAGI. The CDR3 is CASSYGRESYNEQFF.

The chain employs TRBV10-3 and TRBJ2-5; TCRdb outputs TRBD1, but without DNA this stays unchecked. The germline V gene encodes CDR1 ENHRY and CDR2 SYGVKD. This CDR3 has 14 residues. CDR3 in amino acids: CAISGLGTSETQYF.

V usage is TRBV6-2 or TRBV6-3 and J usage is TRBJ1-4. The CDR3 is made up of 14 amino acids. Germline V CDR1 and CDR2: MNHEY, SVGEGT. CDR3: CASTIKPEGEKLFF.

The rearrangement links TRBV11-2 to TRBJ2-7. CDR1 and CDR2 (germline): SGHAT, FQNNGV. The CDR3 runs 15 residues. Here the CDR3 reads CASSLEAMQSYEQYF.

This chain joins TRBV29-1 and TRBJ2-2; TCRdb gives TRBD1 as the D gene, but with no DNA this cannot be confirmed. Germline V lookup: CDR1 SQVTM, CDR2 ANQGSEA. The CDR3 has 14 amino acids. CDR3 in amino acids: CSVPNDRNTGELFF.

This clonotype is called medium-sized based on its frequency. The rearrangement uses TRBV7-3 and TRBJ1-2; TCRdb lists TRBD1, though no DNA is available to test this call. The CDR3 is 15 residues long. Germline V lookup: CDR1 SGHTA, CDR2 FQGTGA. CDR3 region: CASSSVGSGLSGYTF.

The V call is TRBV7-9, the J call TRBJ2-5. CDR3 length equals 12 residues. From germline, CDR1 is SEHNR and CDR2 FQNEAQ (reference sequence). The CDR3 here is CASSPILKTQYF.

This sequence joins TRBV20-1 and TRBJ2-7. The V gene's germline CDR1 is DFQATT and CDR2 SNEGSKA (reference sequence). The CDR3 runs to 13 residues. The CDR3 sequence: CSAMRVASYEQYF.

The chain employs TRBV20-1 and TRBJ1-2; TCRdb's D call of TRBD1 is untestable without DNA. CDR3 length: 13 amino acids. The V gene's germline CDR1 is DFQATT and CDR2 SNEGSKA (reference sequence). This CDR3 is CSARVGDSYGYTF.

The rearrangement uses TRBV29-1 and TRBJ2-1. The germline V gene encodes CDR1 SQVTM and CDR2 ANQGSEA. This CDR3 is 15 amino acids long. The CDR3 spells CSVEDLGSSYNEQFF.

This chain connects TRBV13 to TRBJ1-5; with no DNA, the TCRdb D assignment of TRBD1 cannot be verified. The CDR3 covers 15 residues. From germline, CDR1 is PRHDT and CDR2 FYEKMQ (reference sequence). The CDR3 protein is CASSYGGAGNQPQHF. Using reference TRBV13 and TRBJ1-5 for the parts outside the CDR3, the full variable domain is AAGVIQSPRHLIKEKRETATLKCYPIPRHDTVYWYQQGPGQDPQFLISFYEKMQSDKGSIPDRFSAQQFSDYHSELNMSSLELGDSALYFCASSYGGAGNQPQHFGDGTRLSIL.

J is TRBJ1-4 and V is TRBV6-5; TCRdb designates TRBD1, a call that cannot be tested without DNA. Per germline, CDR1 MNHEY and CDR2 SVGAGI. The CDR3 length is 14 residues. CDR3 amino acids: CASSPGGASEKLFF.

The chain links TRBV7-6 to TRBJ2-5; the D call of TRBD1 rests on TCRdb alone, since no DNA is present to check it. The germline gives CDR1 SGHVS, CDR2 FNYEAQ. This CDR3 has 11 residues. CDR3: CATSRGETQYF.

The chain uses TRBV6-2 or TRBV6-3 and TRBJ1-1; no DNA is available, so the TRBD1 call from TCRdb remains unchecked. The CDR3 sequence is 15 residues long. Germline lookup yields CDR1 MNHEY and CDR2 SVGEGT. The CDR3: CASSVTTSGEAEAFF.

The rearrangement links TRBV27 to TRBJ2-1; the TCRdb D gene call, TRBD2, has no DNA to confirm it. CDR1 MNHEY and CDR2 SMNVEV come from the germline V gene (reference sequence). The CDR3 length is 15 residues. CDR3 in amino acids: CASSLTGGPYNEQFF.

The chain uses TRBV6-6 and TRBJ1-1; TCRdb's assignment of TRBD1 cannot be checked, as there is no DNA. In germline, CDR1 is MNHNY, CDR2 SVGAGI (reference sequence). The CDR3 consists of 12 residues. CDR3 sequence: CASTGDNREAFF.

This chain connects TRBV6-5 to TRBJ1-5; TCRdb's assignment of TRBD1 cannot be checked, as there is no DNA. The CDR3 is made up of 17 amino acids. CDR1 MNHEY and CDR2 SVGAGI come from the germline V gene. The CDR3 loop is CASSYSAIRDINQPQHF.

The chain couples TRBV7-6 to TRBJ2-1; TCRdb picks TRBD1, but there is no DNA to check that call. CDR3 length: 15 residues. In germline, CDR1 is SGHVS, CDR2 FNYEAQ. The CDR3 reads CASSPSGGSGNEQFF.

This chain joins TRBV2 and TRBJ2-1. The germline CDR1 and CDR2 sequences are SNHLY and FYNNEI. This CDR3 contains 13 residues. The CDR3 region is CASGDMGYTEQFF.

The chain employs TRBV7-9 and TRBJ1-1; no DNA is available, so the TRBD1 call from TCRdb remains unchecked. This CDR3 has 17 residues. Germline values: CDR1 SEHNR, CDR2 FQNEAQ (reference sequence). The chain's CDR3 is CASTETGQGIMNTEAFF.

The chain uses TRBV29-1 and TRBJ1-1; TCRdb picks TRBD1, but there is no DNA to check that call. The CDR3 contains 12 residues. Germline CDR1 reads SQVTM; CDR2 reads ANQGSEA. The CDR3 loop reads CSVEEDRAEAFF. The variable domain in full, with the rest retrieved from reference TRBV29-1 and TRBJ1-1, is SAVISQKPSRDICQRGTSLTIQCQVDSQVTMMFWYRQQPGQSLTLIATANQGSEATYESGFVIDKFPISRPNLTFSTLTVSNMSPEDSSIYLCSVEEDRAEAFFGQGTRLTVV.

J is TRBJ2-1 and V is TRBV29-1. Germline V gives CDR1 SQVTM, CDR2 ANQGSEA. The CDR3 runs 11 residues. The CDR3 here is CSVPYRREQFF.